A single sample gave rise to the 8 T cell receptor beta chains below, sequenced in a study of T-cell memory formation after mild COVID-19. One entry per CDR3 protein, called by TCRdb with MiXCR from the 5' RACE reads. In the table there are under 250,000 distinct CDR3 sequences, approximately 15% of which are singletons. Sequenced material: PBMCs or a T cell subset sorted from them (not recorded which). The receptor set was obtained from an adult woman who had mild COVID-19 (a few samples of this study predate the infection). Cell type and time point are not known.

V is TRBV5-6 and J is TRBJ2-7, with 8 bases identical to TRBD2. J was trimmed by 3 bases and V by 2 bases; bases with no gene match: 10. Looked up from germline, CDR1 is SGHDT and CDR2 is YYEEEE. The CDR3 covers 16 residues. CDR3: CASSLGGRFDYYEQYF. The CDR3 DNA sequence: TGTGCCAGCAGCTTAGGCGGGAGGTTTGATTACTACGAGCAGTACTTC. Full variable domain (rest looked up from reference TRBV5-6 and TRBJ2-7): DAGVTQSPTHLIKTRGQQVTLRCSPKSGHDTVSWYQQALGQGPQFIFQYYEEEERQRGNFPDRFSGHQFPNYSSELNVNALLLGDSALYLCASSLGGRFDYYEQYFGPGTRLTVT.

This sequence joins TRBV12-3 or TRBV12-4 and TRBJ1-1; 9 positions match TRBD1. The CDR3 runs 14 residues. Trimming cost V 7 bases and J 4 bases; bases outside gene matches: 7. The DNA for the CDR3 is TGTGCCAGCAAGCCACAGGGGGCGAGCACTGAAGCTTTCTTT. It is translated as CASKPQGASTEAFF.

The chain employs TRBV6-2 or TRBV6-3 and TRBJ1-5; D is uncertain. Germline CDR1 and CDR2: MNHEY and SVGEGT. V lost 6 bases and J 6 bases, leaving 12 bases between the germline ends. CDR3 size: 13 residues. The CDR3 spells CASSDFSGQPQHF. The DNA of the CDR3 is TGTGCCAGCAGCGACTTTAGCGGTCAGCCCCAGCATTTT.

This clonotype was seen ten or more times. The rearrangement uses TRBV5-1 and TRBJ2-7, with 8 bases fitting TRBD1. With V trimmed by 5 bases and J by 2 bases, 9 bases remained unmatched. Germline V gives CDR1 SGHRS, CDR2 YFSETQ. The CDR3 length is 15 residues. The CDR3 DNA sequence: TGCGCCAGCAGATCAGGACAGGGAATAACCTACGAGCAGTACTTC. Translation gives CASRSGQGITYEQYF.

This clonotype has a count of ten or more. The chain joins TRBV6-5 to TRBJ2-7; a weak D match, TRBD2 (6 bases). The CDR3 runs 13 residues. V gave up 2 bases and J gave up 5 bases, with 10 bases separating them. The germline V gene encodes CDR1 MNHEY and CDR2 SVGAGI. The CDR3 reads CASSYEGEDEQYF. In DNA form, the CDR3 reads TGTGCCAGCAGTTACGAAGGGGAGGACGAGCAGTACTTC.

Remarks on this clonotype: The junction departs from the called germline gene at one end, perhaps through a read error. The CDR3 here is CASSKGDQPQHF. DNA for the CDR3: TGTGCCAGCAGCAAAGGAGATCAACCCCAGCATTTT. The chain has TRBV7-9 and TRBJ1-5; D is unclear. The CDR3 has 12 residues. In germline, CDR1 is SEHNR, CDR2 FQNEAQ (reference sequence).

The chain joins TRBV7-2 to TRBJ1-5, with D possibly TRBD1 on 5 matching bases. V was shortened by 3 bases and J by 6 bases, with 12 bases between the two germline ends. The CDR3 sequence is 14 residues long. The germline CDR1 and CDR2 sequences are SGHTA and FQGNSA. This CDR3 is CASSFRTGGQPQHF. Here the CDR3 DNA reads TGTGCCAGCAGCTTTCGTACAGGAGGTCAGCCCCAGCATTTT. The complete variable domain, with remaining parts taken from reference TRBV7-2 and TRBJ1-5, reads GAGVSQSPSNKVTEKGKDVELRCDPISGHTALYWYRQSLGQGLEFLIYFQGNSAPDKSGLPSDRFSAERTGGSVSTLTIQRTQQEDSAVYLCASSFRTGGQPQHFGDGTRLSIL.

The chain is built from TRBV11-2 and TRBJ2-5; D not resolved. Germline assignment: CDR1 SGHAT and CDR2 FQNNGV. The CDR3 covers 14 residues. V was pared by 1 base and J by 5 bases, with 11 bases between. The DNA of the CDR3 is TGTGCCAGCAGCTTAGTCGCTCCTAAGGAGACCCAGTACTTC. As protein: CASSLVAPKETQYF.